This T cell receptor beta chain was identified in a study of breast tumors, draining lymph nodes, adjacent tissues. Whole-study results and caveats: Findings are consistent with lymph node origin and intratumoral expansion of most tumor T cells. Data only fit, rather than demonstrated, lymph node origin of most tumor T cells. Luminal-like breast cancer showed significantly greater tumor-nontumor repertoire similarity than basal-like breast cancer did. Tumor TCR diversity was below lymph nodes but above nontumor tissue.

TCRdb re-derived calls from the multiplex PCR reads in MiXCR, one entry per CDR3 protein. The sample contains about 230,000 distinct CDR3 sequences, roughly 32% of which appear only once. This clonotype has ten or more counts. Its antigen is still unknown. One end of the junction is discordant with germline, which a read error may explain. CDR1 is KGHSH and CDR2 is LQKENI in the germline V gene. The CDR3 has 15 amino acids. Breast cancer patients provided tissue from their axillary draining lymph nodes. The gene calls are TRBV18 and TRBJ2-5; no clear D. The clonotype was recovered from a female donor with breast cancer. Some clones in this sample may be carry-over from other donors' samples. Specimen: axillary lymph node tissue. CDR3 protein: CASSSPGSSQETQYF. For the CDR3, the DNA is TGTGCCAGCTCATCACCTGGTTCTAGTCAAGAGACCCAGTACTTC. Complete variable domain (other parts from reference TRBV18 and TRBJ2-5): NAGVMQNPRHLVRRRGQEARLRCSPMKGHSHVYWYRQLPEEGLKFMVYLQKENIIDESGMPKERFSAEFPKEGPSILRIQQVVRGDSAAYFCASSSPGSSQETQYFGPGTRLLVL.